This TCR beta chain was documented in a study of blood T cell repertoires in COVID-19. Study-wide background: Samples representing acute and convalescent COVID-19 were sourced from the United States, Italy and Spain.

Enrollees, about 18 to 90 years old, lived in 24 US areas. Within the 2 weeks before study entry, each person in the exposed group met a COVID-19 case. Clones were sequenced by immunoSEQ multiplex PCR, and TCRdb holds only the in-frame ones, with some missing. The data contain over 250,000 clones, approximately 80% of them singletons. The sample consisted of PBMCs or T cells enriched from blood (not recorded which). This TCR came from a man aged 40-49 years who had been exposed to COVID-19.

This CDR3 is CASSHGTAYEQYF. The DNA of the CDR3 is TGTGCCAGCAGCCATGGGACAGCATACGAGCAGTACTTC. The chain joins TRBV3-1 (or the pseudogene TRBV3-2) to TRBJ2-7; TRBD1 matches at 7 bases. Per germline, CDR1 LGHDT and CDR2 YNNKEL (reference sequence). The CDR3 loop spans 13 amino acids. V was pared by 3 bases and J by 4 bases, with 3 bases of the junction left unmatched.